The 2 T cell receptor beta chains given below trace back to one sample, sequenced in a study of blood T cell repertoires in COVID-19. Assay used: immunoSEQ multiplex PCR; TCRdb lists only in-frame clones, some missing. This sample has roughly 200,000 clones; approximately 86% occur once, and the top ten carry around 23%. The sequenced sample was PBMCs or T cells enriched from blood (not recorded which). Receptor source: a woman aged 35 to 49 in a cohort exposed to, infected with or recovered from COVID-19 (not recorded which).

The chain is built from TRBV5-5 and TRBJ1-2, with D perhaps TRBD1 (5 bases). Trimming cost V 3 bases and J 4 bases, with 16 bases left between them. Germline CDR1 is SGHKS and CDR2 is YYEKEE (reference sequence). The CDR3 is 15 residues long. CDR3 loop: CASSWGGASTYGYTF. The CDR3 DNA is TGTGCCAGCAGCTGGGGAGGGGCAAGTACCTATGGCTACACCTTC.

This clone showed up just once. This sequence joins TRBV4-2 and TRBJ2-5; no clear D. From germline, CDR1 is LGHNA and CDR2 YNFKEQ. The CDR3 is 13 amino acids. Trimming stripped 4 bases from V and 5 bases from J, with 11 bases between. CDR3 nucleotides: TGTGCCAGCAGCCTGGGCTATGGGGAGACCCAGTACTTC. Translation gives CASSLGYGETQYF.